The 31 T cell receptor beta chains listed next were all sequenced from one sample in a study of blood T cell repertoires in COVID-19. Using immunoSEQ multiplex PCR, the repertoire was profiled, and TCRdb retains in-frame clones only, with some absent. The sample has 250,000 to 350,000 clones; around 87% are singletons. Material for sequencing was peripheral blood. These TCRs come from a woman aged 25 to 39 who had recovered from COVID-19.

The chain joins TRBV27 to TRBJ2-2; TRBD1 might be the D (5 bases). The V and J ends lost 6 bases and 4 bases respectively, with 9 bases between them. The germline gives CDR1 MNHEY, CDR2 SMNVEV (reference sequence). This CDR3 contains 13 residues. The CDR3 sequence: CASRVGRTGELFF. The CDR3 region has the DNA TGTGCCAGCAGAGTGGGGCGCACCGGGGAGCTGTTTTTT.

The V call is TRBV6-6, the J call TRBJ2-7; D may be TRBD1 (6 bases). The CDR3 has 13 residues. Trimming took off 5 bases at V and 7 bases at J, with 15 bases between the two ends. Germline assignment: CDR1 MNHNY and CDR2 SVGAGI (reference sequence). For the CDR3, the DNA is TGTGCCAGCAGTCAACAGGGAATCGGGGAGCAGTACTTC. Translated, it gives CASSQQGIGEQYF.

V gene TRBV12-5 combines with J gene TRBJ2-7; 8 bases agree with TRBD1. V shed 11 bases and J 1 base; nucleotides not matched to a gene: 7. Germline CDR1 LGHNT, CDR2 FRNRAP. CDR3 length: 13 amino acids. CDR3 in amino acids: CAARRTGSYEQYF. The DNA of the CDR3 is TGTGCTGCAAGGAGGACAGGGTCCTACGAGCAGTACTTC.

The chain is built from TRBV18 and TRBJ1-1; 7 nucleotides match TRBD1. Germline CDR1 KGHSH, CDR2 LQKENI. The CDR3 contains 14 residues. Trimming cost V 4 bases and J 6 bases; bases outside gene matches: 8. CDR3 nucleotides: TGTGCCAGCTCACTCTCTACAGGGGACCCTGAAGCTTTCTTT. Its protein is CASSLSTGDPEAFF.

This clone was detected only once. The CDR3 bases are TGCGCCAGCAGCCTAACGGAGGGGACCCAGTACTTC. As protein: CASSLTEGTQYF. The rearrangement links TRBV4-1 to TRBJ2-5, with a tentative D call TRBD2 (6 bases). V was cut by 4 bases and J by 7 bases, with 10 bases left in between. Germline CDR1 MGHRA, CDR2 YSYEKL. The CDR3 consists of 12 residues.

The chain is built from TRBV19 and TRBJ1-6; 9 bases fit TRBD1. Germline CDR1 is LNHDA and CDR2 is SQIVND (reference sequence). Trimming removed 9 bases from V and 7 bases from J; junction bases left unmatched: 7. The length of the CDR3 is 14 residues. CDR3 sequence: CASSGQGRNSPLHF. For the CDR3, the DNA is TGTGCCAGCTCGGGACAGGGTCGGAATTCACCCCTCCACTTT.

The rearrangement uses TRBV7-2 and TRBJ2-7, with 7 bases fitting TRBD2. Germline CDR1 is SGHTA and CDR2 is FQGNSA. The junction had 12 bases not matched to a gene; V was cut back by 4 bases and J by 3 bases. The CDR3 runs to 16 residues. The CDR3 is CASSYLRPAGIYEQYF. CDR3 DNA: TGTGCCAGCAGCTATCTCCGCCCAGCGGGGATCTACGAGCAGTACTTC.

V gene TRBV24-1 combines with J gene TRBJ1-2, with D perhaps TRBD1 (5 bases). Germline CDR1 is KGHDR and CDR2 is SFDVKD. There are 19 residues in the CDR3. V dropped 2 bases and J dropped 7 bases, with 28 bases sitting between them. CDR3 region: CATSDWARSGGRSFCGYTF. Written as DNA, the CDR3 is TGTGCCACCAGTGATTGGGCACGGTCGGGGGGTCGTTCATTCTGTGGCTACACCTTC.

This clone was seen only a few times. The genes are TRBV7-2 and TRBJ2-5; 7 nucleotides line up with TRBD2. CDR1 and CDR2 from the germline V gene are SGHTA and FQGNSA. CDR3 length: 15 amino acids. V was clipped by 0 bases and J by 4 bases; unmatched bases: 5. For the CDR3, the DNA is TGTGCCAGCAGCTTAGCGGGAGGGCCGGTAGAGACCCAGTACTTC. Translated, it gives CASSLAGGPVETQYF.

V usage is TRBV12-5 and J usage is TRBJ2-1; no definite D call. Germline CDR1 reads LGHNT; CDR2 reads FRNRAP. Trimming took 1 base from V and 4 from J, leaving 8 bases between them. This CDR3 spans 14 amino acids. This CDR3 reads CASGLGQLYNEQFF. CDR3 DNA: TGTGCTAGTGGTTTGGGGCAGTTATACAATGAGCAGTTCTTC.

This chain connects TRBV10-3 to TRBJ2-7; weak D call: TRBD1 (6 bases). Germline CDR1 and CDR2: ENHRY and SYGVKD. CDR3 length equals 16 residues. V gave up 2 bases and J gave up 6 bases, with 20 bases separating them. In nucleotides, the CDR3 is TGTGCCATCAGTGAGGAGAGAACCGGGACATCGAGCGAGCAGTACTTC. It yields the protein CAISEERTGTSSEQYF.

The chain links TRBV11-2 to TRBJ2-7; 9 positions match TRBD1. Germline V gene lookup returns CDR1 SGHAT and CDR2 FQNNGV. Unmatched junction bases numbered 5, after V lost 0 bases and J lost 5 bases. This CDR3 is built from 15 residues. CDR3 sequence: CASSLDGTGHDEQYF. The CDR3 DNA reads TGTGCCAGCAGCTTAGATGGGACAGGGCACGACGAGCAGTACTTC. Full variable domain (rest looked up from reference TRBV11-2 and TRBJ2-7): EAGVAQSPRYKIIEKRQSVAFWCNPISGHATLYWYQQILGQGPKLLIQFQNNGVVDDSQLPKDRFSAERLKGVDSTLKIQPAKLEDSAVYLCASSLDGTGHDEQYFGPGTRLTVT.

The CDR3 sequence is CSVVSQVGEQYF. In DNA form, the CDR3 reads TGCAGCGTTGTATCTCAGGTGGGCGAGCAGTACTTC. The chain is built from TRBV29-1 and TRBJ2-7; D uncertain. The germline gives CDR1 SQVTM, CDR2 ANQGSEA. The CDR3 extends over 12 amino acids. Trimming took off 4 bases at V and 6 bases at J, with 13 bases between the two ends.

The V and J genes are TRBV5-6 and TRBJ2-5; tentative D call: TRBD2 (5 bases). The CDR3 totals 15 residues. Germline V gene sequence: CDR1 SGHDT, CDR2 YYEEEE. Trimming took 4 bases from V and 5 from J, leaving 18 bases between them. The DNA of the CDR3 is TGTGCCAGCAGCCCGGTGGACTCGTTTGCGGAGACCCAGTACTTC. It specifies CASSPVDSFAETQYF.

In DNA, the CDR3 is TGTGCCAGCAGTTTAAGGCCCGGGACTAGCGATTACAATGAGCAGTTCTTC. As protein: CASSLRPGTSDYNEQFF. This chain links TRBV28 with TRBJ2-1, with TRBD2 matching 10 bases. The germline CDR1 and CDR2 sequences are MDHEN and SYDVKM. The CDR3 is 17 residues long. The J segment lost 4 bases and the V segment lost 2 bases, leaving 8 bases of the junction unmatched.

The chain couples TRBV5-1 to TRBJ2-5, with D perhaps matching TRBD2 (7 bases). CDR1 is SGHRS and CDR2 is YFSETQ in the germline V gene. The CDR3 runs 15 residues. V dropped 6 bases and J dropped 2 bases, with 17 bases sitting between them. CDR3 sequence: CASTLGGGEQETQYF. The CDR3 DNA reads TGCGCCAGCACTCTAGGAGGGGGGGAGCAAGAGACCCAGTACTTC.

The rearrangement uses TRBV6-5 and TRBJ1-4; TRBD1 agrees at 7 bases. With 4 bases clipped from V and 2 bases from J, the junction kept 4 bases outside the gene matches. Per the germline V gene, CDR1 is MNHEY and CDR2 is SVGAGI. CDR3 length: 15 residues. CDR3 nucleotide sequence: TGTGCCAGCAGTTTAAGGGGGCCGACTAATGAAAAACTGTTTTTT. As protein: CASSLRGPTNEKLFF.

The chain recombines TRBV3-1 (or the pseudogene TRBV3-2) with TRBJ2-3; TRBD1 matches 7 bases. J was trimmed by 2 bases and V by 2 bases; bases with no gene match: 4. This CDR3 has 15 residues. The V gene's germline CDR1 is LGHDT and CDR2 YNNKEL (reference sequence). This CDR3 reads CASSQRDRDTDTQYF. CDR3 nucleotide sequence: TGTGCCAGCAGCCAACGAGACAGGGACACAGATACGCAGTATTTT.

CDR3 region: CASSSGGPHNEQFF. CDR3 in DNA: TGTGCCAGCAGTTCGGGAGGGCCCCACAATGAGCAGTTCTTC. This chain connects TRBV9 to TRBJ2-1; 8 bases line up with TRBD2. Germline V gene lookup returns CDR1 SGDLS and CDR2 YYNGEE. The CDR3 spans 14 residues. Trimming cost V 5 bases and J 5 bases; bases outside gene matches: 6. The complete variable domain, with remaining parts taken from reference TRBV9 and TRBJ2-1, reads DSGVTQTPKHLITATGQRVTLRCSPRSGDLSVYWYQQSLDQGLQFLIQYYNGEERAKGNILERFSAQQFPDLHSELNLSSLELGDSALYFCASSSGGPHNEQFFGPGTRLTVL.

For the CDR3, the DNA is TGTGCCAGCAGCGTCGGACAGGGGTGGCGCGGGGCCAACGTCCTGACTTTC. This codes for CASSVGQGWRGANVLTF. The chain recombines TRBV9 with TRBJ2-6; TRBD1 matches at 9 bases. CDR3 length: 17 residues. Trimming at V came to 2 bases and at J to 4 bases, leaving 7 bases not matched to a gene. The germline V gene encodes CDR1 SGDLS and CDR2 YYNGEE.

The chain combines TRBV29-1 with TRBJ2-2, with 7 bases matching TRBD1. This CDR3 region has 13 residues. Germline V gene sequence: CDR1 SQVTM, CDR2 ANQGSEA. V shed 5 bases, J shed 5 bases, and the junction held 5 bases outside the gene matches. CDR3 in amino acids: CSVRQGETGELFF. DNA for the CDR3: TGCAGCGTTAGGCAGGGGGAAACCGGGGAGCTGTTTTTT.

V gene TRBV6-5 combines with J gene TRBJ2-4; 7 bases fit TRBD2. CDR1 MNHEY and CDR2 SVGAGI come from the germline V gene. V was clipped by 5 bases and J by 0 bases; unmatched bases: 4. The CDR3 extends over 15 amino acids. The CDR3 is CASSLGGTAKNIQYF. CDR3 in DNA: TGTGCCAGCAGTCTCGGGGGGACAGCCAAAAACATTCAGTACTTC.

As DNA, the CDR3 is TGTGCCAGCAGTTTATCTTTAGGCGGAGATGAGCAGTTCTTC. Its translation: CASSLSLGGDEQFF. V usage is TRBV27 and J usage is TRBJ2-1; D call uncertain. The germline gives CDR1 MNHEY, CDR2 SMNVEV (reference sequence). CDR3 length equals 14 residues. Trimming removed 0 bases from V and 8 bases from J, with 11 bases in between.

The chain combines TRBV30 with TRBJ1-2, with D possibly being TRBD1 (5 bases). CDR1 is GTSNPN, CDR2 SVGIG, per germline (reference sequence). Trimming stripped 0 bases from V and 8 bases from J, with 13 bases between. The CDR3 loop spans 13 amino acids. The CDR3 loop is CAWSVGWGVGYTF. The CDR3 coding sequence is TGTGCCTGGAGTGTAGGGTGGGGCGTGGGCTACACCTTC.

This clone occurred once. The gene calls are TRBV12-3 or TRBV12-4 and TRBJ1-1, with D uncertain. V dropped 5 bases and J dropped 1 base, with 8 bases sitting between them. CDR3 length equals 13 residues. CDR3 region: CASSPSQNTEAFF. The DNA of the CDR3 is TGTGCCAGCAGTCCTTCACAGAACACTGAAGCTTTCTTT.

The CDR3 here is CASSSGSAGAYEQYF. The CDR3 coding sequence is TGTGCCAGCAGTTCCGGGAGTGCTGGGGCCTACGAGCAGTACTTC. V usage is TRBV28 and J usage is TRBJ2-7; possibly TRBD2 for D (6 bases). V was cut by 4 bases and J by 2 bases, with 15 bases left in between. The germline V gene has CDR1 MDHEN and CDR2 SYDVKM. The CDR3 is 15 amino acids.

Here the CDR3 reads CAWSGGGNYGYTF. CDR3 nucleotides: TGTGCCTGGAGTGGTGGGGGGAACTATGGCTACACCTTC. J is TRBJ1-2 and V is TRBV30; tentatively, D is TRBD1 (5 bases). CDR3 length: 13 amino acids. The germline CDR1 and CDR2 sequences are GTSNPN and SVGIG (reference sequence). The ends were cut back, 1 base at V and 2 bases at J, with 8 bases in the middle.

The count of this clone is one. The chain employs TRBV30 and TRBJ1-1; D is unclear. Germline CDR1 is GTSNPN and CDR2 is SVGIG (reference sequence). The V end was cut by 4 bases, the J end by 13 bases, with 25 bases between. This CDR3 is built from 14 residues. The CDR3 loop reads CAWIPHRGGFNLFF. The DNA of the CDR3 is TGTGCCTGGATACCTCACCGGGGTGGCTTTAATCTTTTCTTT.

The gene calls are TRBV11-1 and TRBJ2-1, with D hard to call. The ends were cut back, 5 bases at V and 0 bases at J, with 11 bases in the middle. CDR1 is SGHAT, CDR2 FQDESV, per germline (reference sequence). CDR3 length equals 15 residues. Here the CDR3 reads CASSAGASSYNEQFF. The DNA for the CDR3 is TGTGCCAGCAGCGCCGGCGCTAGCTCCTACAATGAGCAGTTCTTC.

The chain couples TRBV12-3 or TRBV12-4 to TRBJ2-7, with TRBD2 as a possible D gene (6 bases). The CDR3 is 11 amino acids. V gave up 3 bases and J gave up 6 bases, with 6 bases separating them. CDR3 DNA sequence: TGTGCCAGCAGTTTGGGGGGCGAGCAGTACTTC. Protein product: CASSLGGEQYF.

The chain joins TRBV27 to TRBJ1-3; D call uncertain. The V end lost 2 bases, the J end lost 4 bases, and 12 bases lay between the germline ends. The CDR3 consists of 15 residues. In germline, CDR1 is MNHEY, CDR2 SMNVEV (reference sequence). The CDR3 DNA is TGTGCCAGCAGTTTAGTTTGGGGAGCAGGAAACACCATATATTTT. It codes for CASSLVWGAGNTIYF.